This T cell receptor (beta chain) was retrieved from a study of shared clonotypes between healthy human individuals. TCRdb keeps only in-frame clones here, not all; method: immunoSEQ multiplex PCR. Among about 2,100,000 clones listed, roughly 91% were seen once. This CDR3 region has 16 residues. Germline V lookup: CDR1 LGHNA, CDR2 YSLEER. V gave up 0 bases and J gave up 2 bases, with 11 bases separating them. In the naive CD8 group, cells lacked CD45RO and were positively selected for CCR7, so terminally differentiated effector memory CD45RA+ cells were left out. Sequencing input: naive CD8+ T cells from PBMCs. The clonotype originates from a man aged 18 to 30 in good health. Some clones in this sample may be carry-over from other donors' samples. The chain recombines TRBV4-3 with TRBJ1-5; D uncertain. The chain's CDR3 is CASSQDTGEGNQPQHF. In nucleotides, the CDR3 is TGCGCCAGCAGCCAAGACACCGGGGAAGGCAATCAGCCCCAGCATTTT.